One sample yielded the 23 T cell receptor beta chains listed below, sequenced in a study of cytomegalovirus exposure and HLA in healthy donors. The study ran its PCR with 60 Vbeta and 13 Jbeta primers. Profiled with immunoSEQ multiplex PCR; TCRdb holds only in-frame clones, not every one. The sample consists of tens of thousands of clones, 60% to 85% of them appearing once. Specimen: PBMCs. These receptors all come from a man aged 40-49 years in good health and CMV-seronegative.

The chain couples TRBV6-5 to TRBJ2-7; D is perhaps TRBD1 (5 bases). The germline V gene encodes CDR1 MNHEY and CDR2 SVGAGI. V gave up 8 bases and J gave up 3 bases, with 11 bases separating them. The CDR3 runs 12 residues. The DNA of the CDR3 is TGTGCCAGCGGGCCTCAGGGCTACGAGCAGTACTTC. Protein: CASGPQGYEQYF.

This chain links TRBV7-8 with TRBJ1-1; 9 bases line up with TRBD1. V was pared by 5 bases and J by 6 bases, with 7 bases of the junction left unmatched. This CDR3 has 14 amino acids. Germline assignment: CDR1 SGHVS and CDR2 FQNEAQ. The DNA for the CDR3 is TGTGCCAGCAGCCGTGACAGGGGGAGCCCTGAAGCTTTCTTT. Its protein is CASSRDRGSPEAFF.

CDR3 sequence (DNA): TGTGCCAGCAGCGGGACTAGCGGGGGCTCCTACGAGCAGTACTTC. This codes for CASSGTSGGSYEQYF. The chain has TRBV9 and TRBJ2-7; 13 nucleotides align to TRBD2. The CDR3 extends over 15 amino acids. From germline, CDR1 is SGDLS and CDR2 YYNGEE. V was clipped by 3 bases and J by 0 bases; unmatched bases: 0.

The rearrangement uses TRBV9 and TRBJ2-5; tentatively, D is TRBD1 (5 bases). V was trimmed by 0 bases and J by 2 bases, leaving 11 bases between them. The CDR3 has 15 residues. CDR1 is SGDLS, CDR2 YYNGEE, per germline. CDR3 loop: CASSVGWGSQETQYF. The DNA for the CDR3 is TGTGCCAGCAGCGTAGGTTGGGGCTCGCAAGAGACCCAGTACTTC.

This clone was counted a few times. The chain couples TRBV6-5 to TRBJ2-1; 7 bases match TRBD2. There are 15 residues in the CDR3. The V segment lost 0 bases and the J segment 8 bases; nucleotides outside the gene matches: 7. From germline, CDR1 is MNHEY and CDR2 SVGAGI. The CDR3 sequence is CASSYSRGIRDEQFF. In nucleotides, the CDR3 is TGTGCCAGCAGTTACTCGCGGGGGATTAGGGATGAGCAGTTCTTC.

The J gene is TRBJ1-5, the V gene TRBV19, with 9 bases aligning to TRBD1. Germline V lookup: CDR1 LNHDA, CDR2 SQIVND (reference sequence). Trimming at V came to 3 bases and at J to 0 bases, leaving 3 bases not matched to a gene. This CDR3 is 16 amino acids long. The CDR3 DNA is TGTGCCAGTAGTATGGACAGGGGATATAGCAATCAGCCCCAGCATTTT. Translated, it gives CASSMDRGYSNQPQHF.

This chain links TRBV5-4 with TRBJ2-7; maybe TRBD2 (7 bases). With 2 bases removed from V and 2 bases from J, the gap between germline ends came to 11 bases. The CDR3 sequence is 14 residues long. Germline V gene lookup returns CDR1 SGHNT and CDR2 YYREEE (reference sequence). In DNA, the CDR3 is TGTGCCAGCAGCTTCGGGGGGCTTACCTACGAGCAGTACTTC. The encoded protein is CASSFGGLTYEQYF.

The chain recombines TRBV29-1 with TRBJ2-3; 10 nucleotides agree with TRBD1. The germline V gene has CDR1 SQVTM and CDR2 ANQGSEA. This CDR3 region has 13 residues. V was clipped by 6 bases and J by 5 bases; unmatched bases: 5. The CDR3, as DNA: TGCAGCGTGGGACAGGGGTGGGAAGATACGCAGTATTTT. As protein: CSVGQGWEDTQYF.

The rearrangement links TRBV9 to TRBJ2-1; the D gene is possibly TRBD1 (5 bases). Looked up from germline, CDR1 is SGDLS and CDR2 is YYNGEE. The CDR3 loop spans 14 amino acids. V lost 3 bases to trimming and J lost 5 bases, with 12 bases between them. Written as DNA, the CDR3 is TGTGCCAGCAGCGCCCGGACAACCGACAATGAGCAGTTCTTC. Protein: CASSARTTDNEQFF.

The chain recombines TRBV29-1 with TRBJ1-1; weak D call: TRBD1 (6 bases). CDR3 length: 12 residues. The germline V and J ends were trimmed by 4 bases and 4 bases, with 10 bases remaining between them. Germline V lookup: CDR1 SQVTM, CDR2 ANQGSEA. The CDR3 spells CSVVEGGTEAFF. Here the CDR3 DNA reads TGCAGCGTTGTAGAGGGGGGCACTGAAGCTTTCTTT.

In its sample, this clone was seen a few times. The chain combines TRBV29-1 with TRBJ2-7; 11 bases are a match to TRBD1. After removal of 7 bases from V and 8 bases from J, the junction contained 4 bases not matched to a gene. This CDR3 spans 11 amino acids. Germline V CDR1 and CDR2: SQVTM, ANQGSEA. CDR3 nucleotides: TGCAGCGCGGGACAGGGGGTCCAGCAGTACTTC. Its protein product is CSAGQGVQQYF.

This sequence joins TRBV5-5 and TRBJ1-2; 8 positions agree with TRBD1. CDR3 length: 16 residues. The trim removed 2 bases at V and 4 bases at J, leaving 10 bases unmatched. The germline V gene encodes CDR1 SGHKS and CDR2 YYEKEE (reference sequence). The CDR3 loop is CASSFSATGVGYGYTF. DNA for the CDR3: TGTGCCAGCAGCTTCTCGGCGACAGGGGTCGGCTATGGCTACACCTTC.

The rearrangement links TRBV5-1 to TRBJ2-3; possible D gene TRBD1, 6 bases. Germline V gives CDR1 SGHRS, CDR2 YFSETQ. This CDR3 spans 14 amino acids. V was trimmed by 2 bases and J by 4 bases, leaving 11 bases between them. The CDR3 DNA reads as TGCGCCAGCAGCTTACGCAACAGGGCAGATACGCAGTATTTT. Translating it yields CASSLRNRADTQYF.

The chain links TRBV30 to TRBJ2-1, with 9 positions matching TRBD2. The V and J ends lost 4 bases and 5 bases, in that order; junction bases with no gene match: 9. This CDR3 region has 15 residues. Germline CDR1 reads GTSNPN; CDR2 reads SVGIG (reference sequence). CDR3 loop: CAWTIGLAGNNEQFF. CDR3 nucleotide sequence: TGTGCCTGGACAATCGGGCTAGCGGGAAACAATGAGCAGTTCTTC.

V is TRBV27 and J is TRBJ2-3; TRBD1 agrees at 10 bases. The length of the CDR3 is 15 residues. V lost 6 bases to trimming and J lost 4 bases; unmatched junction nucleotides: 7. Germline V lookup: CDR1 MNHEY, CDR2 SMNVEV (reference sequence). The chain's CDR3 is CASRGGQGRPDTQYF. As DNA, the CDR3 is TGTGCCAGCAGGGGGGGACAGGGGCGTCCAGATACGCAGTATTTT.

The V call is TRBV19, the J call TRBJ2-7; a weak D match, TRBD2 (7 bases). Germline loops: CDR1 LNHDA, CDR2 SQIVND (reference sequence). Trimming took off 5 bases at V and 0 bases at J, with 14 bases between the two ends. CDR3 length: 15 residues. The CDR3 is CASSPRGASSYEQYF. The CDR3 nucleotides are TGTGCCAGTAGTCCCCGGGGGGCGAGCTCCTACGAGCAGTACTTC. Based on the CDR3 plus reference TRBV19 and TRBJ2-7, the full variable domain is DGGITQSPKYLFRKEGQNVTLSCEQNLNHDAMYWYRQDPGQGLRLIYYSQIVNDFQKGDIAEGYSVSREKKESFPLTVTSAQKNPTAFYLCASSPRGASSYEQYFGPGTRLTVT.

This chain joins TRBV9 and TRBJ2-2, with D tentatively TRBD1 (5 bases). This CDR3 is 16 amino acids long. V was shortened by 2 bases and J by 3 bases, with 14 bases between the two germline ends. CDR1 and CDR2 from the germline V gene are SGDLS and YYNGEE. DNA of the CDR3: TGTGCCAGCAGCGTCACCCAGGGCTTCGACACCGGGGAGCTGTTTTTT. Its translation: CASSVTQGFDTGELFF.

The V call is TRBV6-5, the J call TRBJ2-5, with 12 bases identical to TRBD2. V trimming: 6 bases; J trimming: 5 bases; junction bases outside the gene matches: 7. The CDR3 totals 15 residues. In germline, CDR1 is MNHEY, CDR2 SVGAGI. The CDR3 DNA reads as TGTGCCAGCAGGTGGACTAGCGGGACTGGGGAGACCCAGTACTTC. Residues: CASRWTSGTGETQYF.

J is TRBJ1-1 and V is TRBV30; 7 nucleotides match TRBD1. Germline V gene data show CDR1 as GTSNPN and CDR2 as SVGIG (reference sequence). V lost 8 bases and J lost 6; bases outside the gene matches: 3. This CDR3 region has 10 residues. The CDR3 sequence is CAEGGPEAFF. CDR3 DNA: TGTGCCGAAGGGGGCCCTGAAGCTTTCTTT.

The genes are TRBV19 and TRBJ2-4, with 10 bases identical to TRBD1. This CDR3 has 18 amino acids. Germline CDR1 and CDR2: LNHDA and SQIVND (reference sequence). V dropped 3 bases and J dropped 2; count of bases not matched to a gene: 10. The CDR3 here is CASSIGTGTGVTKNIQYF. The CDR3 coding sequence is TGTGCCAGTAGTATTGGAACCGGGACAGGGGTGACCAAAAACATTCAGTACTTC.

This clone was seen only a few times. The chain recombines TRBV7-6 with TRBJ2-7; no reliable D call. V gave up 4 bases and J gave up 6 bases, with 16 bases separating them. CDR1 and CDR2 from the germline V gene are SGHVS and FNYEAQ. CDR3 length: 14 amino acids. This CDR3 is CASSSAGPSGEQYF. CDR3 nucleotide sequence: TGTGCCAGCAGCTCCGCAGGTCCAAGTGGCGAGCAGTACTTC.

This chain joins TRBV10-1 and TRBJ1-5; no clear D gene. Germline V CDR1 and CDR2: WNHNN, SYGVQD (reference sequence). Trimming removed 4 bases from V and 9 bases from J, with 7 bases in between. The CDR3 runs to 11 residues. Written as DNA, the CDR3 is TGCGCCAGCAGTGGGAGCAGGCCCCAGCATTTT. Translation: CASSGSRPQHF.

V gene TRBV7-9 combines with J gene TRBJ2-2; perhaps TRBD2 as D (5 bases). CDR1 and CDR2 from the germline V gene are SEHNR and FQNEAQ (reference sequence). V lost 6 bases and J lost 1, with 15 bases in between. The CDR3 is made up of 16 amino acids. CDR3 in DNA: TGTGCCAGCAGAGGGAGTTTTATAGGGAACACCGGGGAGCTGTTTTTT. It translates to CASRGSFIGNTGELFF.